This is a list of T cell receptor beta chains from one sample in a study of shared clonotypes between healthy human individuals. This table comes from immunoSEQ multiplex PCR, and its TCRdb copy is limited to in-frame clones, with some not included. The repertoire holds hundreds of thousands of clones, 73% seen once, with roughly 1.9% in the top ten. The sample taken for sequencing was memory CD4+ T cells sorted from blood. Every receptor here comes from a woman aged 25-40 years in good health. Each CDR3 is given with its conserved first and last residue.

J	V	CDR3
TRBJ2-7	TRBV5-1	CASSSITGQGMNEQYF
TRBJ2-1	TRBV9	CASSAALAGGTQFF
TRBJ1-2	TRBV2	CASREPPNPTGNYGYTF
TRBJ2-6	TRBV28	CASLGAGANVLTF
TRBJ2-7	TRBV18	CASSPNTGDYEQYF
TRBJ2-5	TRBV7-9	CASSPILSEETQYF
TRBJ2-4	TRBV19	CASSSGEIENIQYF
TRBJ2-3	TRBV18	CASSPGQGAFYTDTQYF
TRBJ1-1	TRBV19	CASSTHPGQGTGTEAFF
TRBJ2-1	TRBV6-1	CASRGLLDVAEQFF
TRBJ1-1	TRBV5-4	CASSSTRNTEAFF
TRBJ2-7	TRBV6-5	CASSYSEGQVEQYF
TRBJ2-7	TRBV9	CASSTGQGAFYEQYF
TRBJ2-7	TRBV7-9	CASSPRTSGSYEQYF
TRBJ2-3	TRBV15	CATSRVVGPDTQYF
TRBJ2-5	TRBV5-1	CASRSSGRETQYF
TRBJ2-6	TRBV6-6	CASSPERSGANVLTF
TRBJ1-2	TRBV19	CASSPMGRFVYGYTF
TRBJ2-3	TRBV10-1	CASSRLAGDTDTQYF
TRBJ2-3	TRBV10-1	CASSLDSTDTQYF
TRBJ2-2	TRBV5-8	CASSLLNSSWGSGELFF
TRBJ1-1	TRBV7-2	CASSRQQGNTEAFF
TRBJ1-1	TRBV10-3	CAITTMDGADTEAFF
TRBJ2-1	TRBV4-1	CASSQQGQGAPGEQFF
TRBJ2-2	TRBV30	CAWCSTPWGELFF
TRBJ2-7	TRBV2	CASSSVSYGQYF
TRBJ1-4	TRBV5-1	CASSPGRSATNEKLFF
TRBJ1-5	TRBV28	CASSFRDSNQPQHF
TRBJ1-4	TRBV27	CASRWGSGEKLFF
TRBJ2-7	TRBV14	CASSPTSYEQYF
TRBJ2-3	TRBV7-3	CASSLGLAGQTQYF
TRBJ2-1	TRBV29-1	CSVGLGQEYNEQFF
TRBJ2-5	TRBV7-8	CASSLAHVGREETQYF
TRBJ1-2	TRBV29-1	CSVAQNFLRLDTF
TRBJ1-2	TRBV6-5	CASTVGANYGYTF
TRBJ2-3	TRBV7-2	CASSLLRSSTDTQYF
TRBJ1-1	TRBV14	CASSQSLLGEAFF
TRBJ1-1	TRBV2	CASSGERNTEAFF
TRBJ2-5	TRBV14	CASSQDRGGGETQYF
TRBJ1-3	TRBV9	CASSPSLSTSRSGNTIYF
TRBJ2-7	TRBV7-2	CASSKQNYEQYF
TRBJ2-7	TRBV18	CASSPSLAGANEQYF
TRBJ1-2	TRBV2	CARSREGAAANYGYTF
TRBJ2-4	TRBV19	CASSPGTSAKNIQYF
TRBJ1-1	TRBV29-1	CSVLTRPSFTEAFF
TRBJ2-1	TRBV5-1	CASRLGLGTYNEQFF
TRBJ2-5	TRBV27	CASSYSGITETQYF
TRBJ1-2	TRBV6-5	CASSYGVGVDGYTF
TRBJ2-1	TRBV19	CASRPSGDYNEQFF
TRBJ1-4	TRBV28	CASSSGGPNEKLFF
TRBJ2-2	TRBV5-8	CAAAWRLKNTGELFF
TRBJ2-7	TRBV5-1	CASSRVATYEQYF
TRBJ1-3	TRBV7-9	CASSSGGGENTIYF
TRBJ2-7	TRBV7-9	CASSPSGPYEQYF
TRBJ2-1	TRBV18	CASSLRLAEYNEQFF
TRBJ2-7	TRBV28	CASSPSRGYEQYF
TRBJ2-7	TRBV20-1	CSASSNSF